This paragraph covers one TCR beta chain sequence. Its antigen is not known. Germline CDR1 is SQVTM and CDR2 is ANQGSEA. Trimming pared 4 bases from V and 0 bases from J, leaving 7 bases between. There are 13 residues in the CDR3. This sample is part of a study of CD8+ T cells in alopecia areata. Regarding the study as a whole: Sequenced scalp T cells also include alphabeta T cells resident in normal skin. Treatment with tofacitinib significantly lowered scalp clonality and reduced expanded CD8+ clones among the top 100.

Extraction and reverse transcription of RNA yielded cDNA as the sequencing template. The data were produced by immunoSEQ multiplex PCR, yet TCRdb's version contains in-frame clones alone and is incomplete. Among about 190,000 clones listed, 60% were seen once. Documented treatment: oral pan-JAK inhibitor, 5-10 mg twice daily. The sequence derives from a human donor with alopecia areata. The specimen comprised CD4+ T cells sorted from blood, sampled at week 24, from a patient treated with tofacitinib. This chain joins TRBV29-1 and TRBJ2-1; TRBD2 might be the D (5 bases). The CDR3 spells CSVVGSSYNEQFF. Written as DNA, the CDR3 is TGCAGCGTTGTGGGGAGCTCCTACAATGAGCAGTTCTTC.